In this sample, the clone carrying this T cell receptor (beta chain) turned up many times. The data are from a study of CD8 T cells in ankylosing spondylitis. Germline V lookup: CDR1 SGDLS, CDR2 YYNGEE. With V trimmed by 3 bases and J by 2 bases, 8 bases remained unmatched. This CDR3 comprises 16 residues. Using its own MiXCR run on the 5' RACE reads, TCRdb lists one record per CDR3 protein. The repertoire holds 30,000 or so distinct CDR3 sequences, with less than 6.5% as singletons. The sample was blood, either unsorted or a sorted T cell fraction (not recorded which). The sequence came from a female donor with ankylosing spondylitis or in good health (not recorded which). The rearrangement joins TRBV9 to TRBJ1-3; 7 nucleotides align to TRBD1. In nucleotides, the CDR3 is TGTGCCAGCAGCGCGAACGCACAGGGGACTGGAAACACCATATATTTT. Protein: CASSANAQGTGNTIYF.